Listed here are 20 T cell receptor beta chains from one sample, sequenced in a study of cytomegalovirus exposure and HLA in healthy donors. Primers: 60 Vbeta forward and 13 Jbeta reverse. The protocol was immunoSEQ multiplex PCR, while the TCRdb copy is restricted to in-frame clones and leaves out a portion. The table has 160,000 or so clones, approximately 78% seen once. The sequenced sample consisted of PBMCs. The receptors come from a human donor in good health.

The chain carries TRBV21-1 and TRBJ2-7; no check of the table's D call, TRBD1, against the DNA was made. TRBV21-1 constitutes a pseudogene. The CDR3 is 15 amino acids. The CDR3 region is CASTPPATGSYEQYF. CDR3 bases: TGTGCCAGCACCCCGCCCGCGACAGGGTCCTACGAGCAGTACTTC.

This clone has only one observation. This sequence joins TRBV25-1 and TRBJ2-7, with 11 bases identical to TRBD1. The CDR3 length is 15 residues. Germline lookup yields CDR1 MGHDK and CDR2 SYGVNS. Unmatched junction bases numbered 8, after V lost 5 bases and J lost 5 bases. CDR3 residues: CASSRRRTGGDEQYF. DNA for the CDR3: TGTGCCAGCAGTAGGAGGAGGACAGGGGGCGACGAGCAGTACTTC.

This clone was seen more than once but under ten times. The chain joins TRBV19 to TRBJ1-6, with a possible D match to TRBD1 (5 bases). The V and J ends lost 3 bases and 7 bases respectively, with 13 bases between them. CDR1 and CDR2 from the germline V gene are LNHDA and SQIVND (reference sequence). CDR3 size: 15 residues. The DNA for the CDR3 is TGTGCCAGTAGTATTCAGGCGGGACGGAATTCACCCCTCCACTTT. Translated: CASSIQAGRNSPLHF.

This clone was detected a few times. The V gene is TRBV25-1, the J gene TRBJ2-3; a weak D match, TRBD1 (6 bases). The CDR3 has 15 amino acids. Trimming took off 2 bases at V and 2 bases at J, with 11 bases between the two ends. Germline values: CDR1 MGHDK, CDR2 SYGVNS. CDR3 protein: CASSEPWGLTDTQYF. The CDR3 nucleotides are TGTGCCAGCAGTGAACCATGGGGGCTCACAGATACGCAGTATTTT.

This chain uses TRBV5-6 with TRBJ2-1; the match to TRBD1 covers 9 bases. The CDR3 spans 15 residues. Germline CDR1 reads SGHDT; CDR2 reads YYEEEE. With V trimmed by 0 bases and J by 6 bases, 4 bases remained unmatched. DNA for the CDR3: TGTGCCAGCAGCTTGGGGGACAGGGTTGGCAATGAGCAGTTCTTC. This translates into CASSLGDRVGNEQFF.

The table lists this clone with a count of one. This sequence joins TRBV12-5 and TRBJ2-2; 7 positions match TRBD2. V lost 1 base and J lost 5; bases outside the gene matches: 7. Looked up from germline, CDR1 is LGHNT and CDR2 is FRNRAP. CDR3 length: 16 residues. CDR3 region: CASGLGGTMGTGELFF. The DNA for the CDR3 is TGTGCTAGTGGTTTGGGCGGGACTATGGGGACCGGGGAGCTGTTTTTT.

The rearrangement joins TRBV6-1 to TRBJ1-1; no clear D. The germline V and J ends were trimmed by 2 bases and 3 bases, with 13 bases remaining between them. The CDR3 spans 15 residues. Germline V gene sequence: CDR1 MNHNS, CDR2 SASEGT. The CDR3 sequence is CASSETRFTHTEAFF. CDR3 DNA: TGTGCCAGCAGTGAAACTCGTTTTACGCACACTGAAGCTTTCTTT.

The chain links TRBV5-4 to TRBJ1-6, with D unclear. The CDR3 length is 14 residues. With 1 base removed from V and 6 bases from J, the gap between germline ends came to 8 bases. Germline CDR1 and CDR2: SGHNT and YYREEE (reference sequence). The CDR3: CASSLSQVNSPLHF. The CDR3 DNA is TGTGCCAGCAGCTTGAGCCAGGTTAATTCACCCCTCCACTTT.

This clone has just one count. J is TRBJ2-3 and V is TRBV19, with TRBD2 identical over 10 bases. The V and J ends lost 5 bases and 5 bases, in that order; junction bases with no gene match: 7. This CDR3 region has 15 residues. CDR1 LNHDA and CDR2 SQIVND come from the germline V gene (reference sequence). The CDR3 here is CASSSAGGPGDTQYF. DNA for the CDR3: TGTGCCAGTAGTTCAGCGGGGGGGCCGGGAGATACGCAGTATTTT.

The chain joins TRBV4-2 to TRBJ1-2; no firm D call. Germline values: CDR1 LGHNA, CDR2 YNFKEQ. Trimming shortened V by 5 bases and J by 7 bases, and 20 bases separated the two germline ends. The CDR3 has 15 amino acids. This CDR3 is CASSSSLASEGGYTF. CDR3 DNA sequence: TGTGCCAGCAGCTCCTCCCTCGCTTCTGAGGGTGGCTACACCTTC.

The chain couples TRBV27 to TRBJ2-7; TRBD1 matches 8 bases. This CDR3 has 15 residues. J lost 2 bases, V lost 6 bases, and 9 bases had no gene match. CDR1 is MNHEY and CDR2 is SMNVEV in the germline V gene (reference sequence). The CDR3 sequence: CASSTRQGSAYEQYF. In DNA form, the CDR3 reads TGTGCCAGCAGCACCCGACAGGGGTCAGCCTACGAGCAGTACTTC.

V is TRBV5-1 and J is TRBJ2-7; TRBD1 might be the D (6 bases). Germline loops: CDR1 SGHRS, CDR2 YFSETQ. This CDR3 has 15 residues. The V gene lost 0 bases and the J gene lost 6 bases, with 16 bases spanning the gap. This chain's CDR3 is CASSLEGAQGREQYF. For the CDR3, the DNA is TGCGCCAGCAGCTTGGAAGGGGCACAGGGTCGCGAGCAGTACTTC. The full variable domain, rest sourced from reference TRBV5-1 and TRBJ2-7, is KAGVTQTPRYLIKTRGQQVTLSCSPISGHRSVSWYQQTPGQGLQFLFEYFSETQRNKGNFPGRFSGRQFSNSRSEMNVSTLELGDSALYLCASSLEGAQGREQYFGPGTRLTVT.

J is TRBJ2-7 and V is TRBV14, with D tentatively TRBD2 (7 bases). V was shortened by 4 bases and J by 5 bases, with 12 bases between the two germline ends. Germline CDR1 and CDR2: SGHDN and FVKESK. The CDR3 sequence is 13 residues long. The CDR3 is CASSPRGGDEQYF. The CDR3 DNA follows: TGTGCCAGCAGCCCCCGAGGGGGGGACGAGCAGTACTTC.

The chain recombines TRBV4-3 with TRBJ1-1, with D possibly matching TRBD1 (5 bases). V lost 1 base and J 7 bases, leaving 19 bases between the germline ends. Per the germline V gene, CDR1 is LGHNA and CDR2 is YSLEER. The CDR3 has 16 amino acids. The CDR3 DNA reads TGCGCCAGCAGCCAAGGAGCTTCCCAGGGAAGCCGTGAAGCTTTCTTT. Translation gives CASSQGASQGSREAFF.

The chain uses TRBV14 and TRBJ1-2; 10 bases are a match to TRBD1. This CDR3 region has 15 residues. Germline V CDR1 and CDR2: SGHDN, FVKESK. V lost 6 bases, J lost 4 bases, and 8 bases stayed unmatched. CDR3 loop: CASRAGQGPSYGYTF. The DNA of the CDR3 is TGTGCCAGCAGGGCGGGACAGGGGCCTAGCTATGGCTACACCTTC.

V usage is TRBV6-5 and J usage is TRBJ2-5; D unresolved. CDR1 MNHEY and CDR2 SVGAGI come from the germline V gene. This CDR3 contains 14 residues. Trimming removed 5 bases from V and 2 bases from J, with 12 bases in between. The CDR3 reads CASSQQLRQETQYF. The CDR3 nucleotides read TGTGCCAGCAGTCAACAGCTCAGGCAAGAGACCCAGTACTTC.

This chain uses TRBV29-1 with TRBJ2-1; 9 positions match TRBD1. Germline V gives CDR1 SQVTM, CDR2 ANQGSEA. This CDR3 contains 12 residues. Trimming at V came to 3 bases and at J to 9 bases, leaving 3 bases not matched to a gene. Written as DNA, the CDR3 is TGCAGCGTTGAGGGGACAGGGTCTGAGCAGTTCTTC. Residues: CSVEGTGSEQFF.

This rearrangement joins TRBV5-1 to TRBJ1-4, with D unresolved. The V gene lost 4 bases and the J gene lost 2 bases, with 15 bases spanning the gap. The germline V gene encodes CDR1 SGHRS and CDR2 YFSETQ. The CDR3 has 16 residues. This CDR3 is CASSPTDSVTNEKLFF. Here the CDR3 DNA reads TGCGCCAGCAGCCCTACAGATTCGGTTACTAATGAAAAACTGTTTTTT.

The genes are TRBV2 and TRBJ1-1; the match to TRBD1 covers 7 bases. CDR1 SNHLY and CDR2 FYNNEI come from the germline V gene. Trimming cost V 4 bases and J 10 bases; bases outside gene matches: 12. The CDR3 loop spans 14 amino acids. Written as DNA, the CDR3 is TGTGCCAGCAGTGCCAGACAGGGCGGGCAAGTAGCTTTCTTT. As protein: CASSARQGGQVAFF.

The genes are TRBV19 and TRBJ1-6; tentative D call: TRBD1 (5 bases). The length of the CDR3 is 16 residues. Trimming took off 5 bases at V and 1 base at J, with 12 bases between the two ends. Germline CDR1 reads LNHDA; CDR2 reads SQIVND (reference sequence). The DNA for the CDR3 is TGTGCCAGTAGTTGGGGCGGGGTGTCCTATAATTCACCCCTCCACTTT. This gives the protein CASSWGGVSYNSPLHF. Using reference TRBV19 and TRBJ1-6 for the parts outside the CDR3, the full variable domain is DGGITQSPKYLFRKEGQNVTLSCEQNLNHDAMYWYRQDPGQGLRLIYYSQIVNDFQKGDIAEGYSVSREKKESFPLTVTSAQKNPTAFYLCASSWGGVSYNSPLHFGNGTRLTVT.